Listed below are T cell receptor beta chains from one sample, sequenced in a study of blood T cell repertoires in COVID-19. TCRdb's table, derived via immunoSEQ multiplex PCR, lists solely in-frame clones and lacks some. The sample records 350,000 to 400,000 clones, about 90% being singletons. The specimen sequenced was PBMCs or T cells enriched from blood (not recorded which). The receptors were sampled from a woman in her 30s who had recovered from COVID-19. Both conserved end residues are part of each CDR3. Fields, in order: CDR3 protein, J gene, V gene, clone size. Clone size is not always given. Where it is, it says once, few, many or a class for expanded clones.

CASGLVLGQGPNYGYTF,TRBJ1-2,TRBV12-5,once
CASSRPRWGPDSSYNEQFF,TRBJ2-1,TRBV3-1/TRBV3-2,-
CASSPTGGNYGYTF,TRBJ1-2,TRBV5-1,-
CASRTLTGNYGYTF,TRBJ1-2,TRBV6-5,-
CALGQFYEQYF,TRBJ2-7,TRBV30,-
CSALKETQYF,TRBJ2-5,TRBV20-1,-
CASSLASGGAREQYF,TRBJ2-7,TRBV5-1,-
CASSYDRSSWPQHF,TRBJ1-5,TRBV6-5,-
CASSQGAVGYTF,TRBJ1-2,TRBV9,-
CASSITGVRTNEKLFF,TRBJ1-4,TRBV7-2,-
CATSDSRQGNTEAFF,TRBJ1-1,TRBV24-1,-
CASSLEGDRVTEAFF,TRBJ1-1,TRBV9,-
CPGSAAPASTDTQYF,TRBJ2-3,TRBV22-1,-
CASSPELRLAGSTDTQYF,TRBJ2-3,TRBV5-1,-
CASSEGQGRDTEAFF,TRBJ1-1,TRBV25-1,once
CASVLGGYTEAFF,TRBJ1-1,TRBV12-5,-
CASSKVGTENYGYTF,TRBJ1-2,TRBV6-5,-
CALGSMNTEAFF,TRBJ1-1,TRBV21-1,-